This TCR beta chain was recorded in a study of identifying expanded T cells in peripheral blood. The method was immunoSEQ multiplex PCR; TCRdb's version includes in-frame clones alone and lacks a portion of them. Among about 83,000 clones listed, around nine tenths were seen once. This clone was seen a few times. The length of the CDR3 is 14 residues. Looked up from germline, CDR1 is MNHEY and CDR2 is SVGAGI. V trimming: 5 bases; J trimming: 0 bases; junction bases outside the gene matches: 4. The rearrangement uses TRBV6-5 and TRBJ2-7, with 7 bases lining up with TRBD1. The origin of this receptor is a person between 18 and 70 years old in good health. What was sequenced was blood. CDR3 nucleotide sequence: TGTGCCAGCAGTCGGGACAGAACCTCCTACGAGCAGTACTTC. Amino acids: CASSRDRTSYEQYF.